This TCR beta chain is drawn from a study of blood T cell repertoires in COVID-19. Study details: Samples taken during acute and convalescent COVID-19 were collected in the United States, Italy and Spain. Sources were T cells, B-cell-depleted T cells, or PBMCs; the material itself was cDNA or gDNA.

The CDR3 length is 14 residues. V shed 0 bases and J shed 5 bases, with 10 bases lying between them. The germline V gene has CDR1 KGHSH and CDR2 LQKENI. A few counts support this clone. Source study methods: Using reference gene primer amplification, nucleated cell counts were estimated. Clones were sequenced by immunoSEQ multiplex PCR, and TCRdb holds only the in-frame ones, with some missing. V, J and clone size derive from that table, while D and trimming were established from the DNA sequence. The table has approximately 410,000 clones, roughly 88% seen once; the top ten hold 1.4%. The chain carries TRBV18 and TRBJ1-2, with D possibly TRBD1 on 5 matching bases. This TCR came from a woman aged 25-40 years with active or convalescent COVID-19. The specimen sequenced was peripheral blood. The CDR3 nucleotides are TGTGCCAGCTCACCACCGGGGCGCCAGTATGGCTACACCTTC. Its translation: CASSPPGRQYGYTF.